This T cell receptor (beta chain) emerged from a study of T cells in Graves' hyperthyroidism and ophthalmopathy. Amplification targeted TCR beta CDR3 regions from RNA transcripts. A first-round RT-PCR of the TCR CDR3 used the HTBI primer set. TCRdb reprocessed the multiplex PCR reads with MiXCR, giving one entry per CDR3 protein. The data hold about 640,000 distinct CDR3 sequences, with more than 12% observed a single time. Trimming cost V 4 bases and J 6 bases; bases outside gene matches: 9. The CDR3 length is 16 residues. This clonotype was observed many times. Sequenced: blood. This receptor was taken from a woman aged 50 to 60 with Graves' ophthalmopathy. The J gene is TRBJ2-1, the V gene TRBV12-3 or TRBV12-4; 10 positions agree with TRBD2. The CDR3 is CASSYTPSGSSNEQFF. DNA for the CDR3: TGTGCCAGCAGTTACACCCCTAGCGGGAGTAGCAATGAGCAGTTCTTC.